The next 30 T cell receptor beta chains were all read from a single sample in a study of a mutant IDH1 vaccine in newly diagnosed glioma. These TCRs' antigens remain unknown. Time point reported: week 35, safety follow-up. Topical imiquimod was applied with each vaccine dose, which held 300 ug of mutant IDH1 20-mer peptide. Profiling relied on immunoSEQ multiplex PCR, and the TCRdb table lists in-frame clones only, not all of them. The table records approximately 41,000 clones, approximately 90% of them present only once. Sample: PBMCs, taken from a glioma patient whose treatment included an IDH1 peptide vaccine. These receptors all come from a man in his forties with glioma.

This clone showed up just a few times. The genes are TRBV7-2 and TRBJ1-1; D is ambiguous. The V gene's germline CDR1 is SGHTA and CDR2 FQGNSA. CDR3 length: 13 amino acids. Trimming cost V 2 bases and J 1 base, with 5 bases left between them. The CDR3 protein is CASSLTENTEAFF. CDR3 nucleotides: TGTGCCAGCAGCTTAACAGAGAACACTGAAGCTTTCTTT.

The rearrangement uses TRBV21-1 and TRBJ1-5. TRBV21-1 is listed as a pseudogene. The CDR3 contains 22 residues. CDR3 coding DNA: TGTGCCAGCACCAGCCATACGGGACGGTCCCGTCCCTCCTCTTATAGCAATCAGCCCCAGCATTTT. It encodes CASTSHTGRSRPSSYSNQPQHF.

This clone was counted once. This chain links TRBV6-1 with TRBJ1-2; TRBD1 might be the D (6 bases). The CDR3 is made up of 17 amino acids. V gave up 1 base and J gave up 0 bases, with 15 bases separating them. Germline V gene lookup returns CDR1 MNHNS and CDR2 SASEGT. The CDR3 region is CASSEVAGTISNYGYTF. The CDR3 DNA reads TGTGCCAGCAGTGAAGTCGCCGGGACAATATCTAACTATGGCTACACCTTC.

The rearrangement links TRBV25-1 to TRBJ1-2; the match to TRBD1 covers 7 bases. The CDR3 loop spans 16 amino acids. Losses at the gene ends were 1 base for V and 0 bases for J; bases not matched to a gene: 5. Germline V gives CDR1 MGHDK, CDR2 SYGVNS. In nucleotides, the CDR3 is TGTGCCAGCAGTGAATTAGGGGACAGCCCTAACTATGGCTACACCTTC. The encoded protein is CASSELGDSPNYGYTF.

The chain links TRBV5-6 to TRBJ2-7; TRBD1 matches 9 bases. CDR1 is SGHDT, CDR2 YYEEEE, per germline. This CDR3 region has 13 residues. The J segment lost 5 bases and the V segment lost 1 base, leaving 1 base of the junction unmatched. The CDR3 here is CASSLTGGDEQYV. CDR3 DNA: TGTGCCAGCAGCTTGACAGGGGGCGACGAGCAGTACGTC.

The chain is built from TRBV5-1 and TRBJ2-3, with 10 bases aligning to TRBD1. With V trimmed by 4 bases and J by 6 bases, 8 bases remained unmatched. Germline CDR1 SGHRS, CDR2 YFSETQ. This CDR3 has 15 residues. The CDR3 spells CASSTPGTGVDTQYF. DNA of the CDR3: TGCGCCAGCAGCACCCCCGGGACAGGGGTGGATACGCAGTATTTT.

CDR3 protein: CASSRQGMNTEAFF. The CDR3 nucleotides read TGTGCCAGCTCACGTCAGGGAATGAACACTGAAGCTTTCTTT. The chain recombines TRBV18 with TRBJ1-1, with a weak D call TRBD1 (5 bases). CDR3 length: 14 amino acids. Germline CDR1 reads KGHSH; CDR2 reads LQKENI. With 4 bases removed from V and 0 bases from J, the gap between germline ends came to 9 bases.

This chain joins TRBV7-2 and TRBJ1-2, with no clear D. V was pared by 2 bases and J by 4 bases, with 8 bases between. This CDR3 comprises 13 residues. The germline V gene encodes CDR1 SGHTA and CDR2 FQGNSA. CDR3 DNA: TGTGCCAGCAGCTTATCGGGCAGCTATGGCTACACCTTC. This translates into CASSLSGSYGYTF.

The V and J genes are TRBV5-1 and TRBJ2-1; possible D gene TRBD2, 7 bases. This CDR3 spans 16 amino acids. Germline lookup yields CDR1 SGHRS and CDR2 YFSETQ. The germline V and J ends were trimmed by 0 bases and 2 bases, with 12 bases remaining between them. CDR3: CASSLEGGRTYNEQFF. The CDR3, as DNA: TGCGCCAGCAGCTTGGAGGGGGGGCGAACCTACAATGAGCAGTTCTTC. Based on the CDR3 plus reference TRBV5-1 and TRBJ2-1, the full variable domain is KAGVTQTPRYLIKTRGQQVTLSCSPISGHRSVSWYQQTPGQGLQFLFEYFSETQRNKGNFPGRFSGRQFSNSRSEMNVSTLELGDSALYLCASSLEGGRTYNEQFFGPGTRLTVL.

The V and J genes are TRBV4-3 and TRBJ2-3; 10 bases agree with TRBD2. With 3 bases clipped from V and 0 bases from J, the junction kept 12 bases outside the gene matches. This CDR3 has 19 amino acids. From germline, CDR1 is LGHNA and CDR2 YSLEER. The CDR3 DNA reads as TGCGCCAGCAGCCAGTCCTCCGGGACTAGCGACTTTAGCACAGATACGCAGTATTTT. Translating gives CASSQSSGTSDFSTDTQYF.

The chain employs TRBV9 and TRBJ1-3; D possibly corresponds to TRBD1 (6 bases). Germline V gene data show CDR1 as SGDLS and CDR2 as YYNGEE. CDR3 length equals 17 residues. Trimming removed 5 bases from V and 0 bases from J, with 18 bases in between. CDR3 residues: CASSDPGGGRSGNTIYF. Here the CDR3 DNA reads TGTGCCAGCAGTGACCCTGGGGGGGGCCGCTCTGGAAACACCATATATTTT.

The V call is TRBV29-1, the J call TRBJ2-5; perhaps TRBD1 as D (5 bases). CDR1 is SQVTM and CDR2 is ANQGSEA in the germline V gene. Trimming removed 7 bases from V and 3 bases from J, with 6 bases in between. The CDR3 length is 10 residues. The CDR3 protein is CSAREETQYF. The CDR3 DNA follows: TGCAGCGCCAGGGAAGAGACCCAGTACTTC. Variable domain in full (rest from reference TRBV29-1 and TRBJ2-5): SAVISQKPSRDICQRGTSLTIQCQVDSQVTMMFWYRQQPGQSLTLIATANQGSEATYESGFVIDKFPISRPNLTFSTLTVSNMSPEDSSIYLCSAREETQYFGPGTRLLVL.

The rearrangement links TRBV9 to TRBJ2-1, with TRBD1 matching over 7 bases. This CDR3 region has 13 residues. Germline V CDR1 and CDR2: SGDLS, YYNGEE. Trimming at V came to 1 base and at J to 5 bases, leaving 0 bases not matched to a gene. CDR3 residues: CASSVQGDNEQFF. CDR3 DNA sequence: TGTGCCAGCAGCGTACAGGGGGACAATGAGCAGTTCTTC.

This clone showed up just a few times. The chain links TRBV28 to TRBJ1-2, with unresolved D. CDR3 length: 12 residues. V lost 6 bases and J lost 6, with 11 bases in between. Germline CDR1 reads MDHEN; CDR2 reads SYDVKM. Here the CDR3 reads CASRISMDGYTF. DNA for the CDR3: TGTGCCAGCAGGATATCTATGGATGGCTACACCTTC.

The V gene is TRBV10-1, the J gene TRBJ2-3; D is perhaps TRBD2 (7 bases). Trimming stripped 5 bases from V and 2 bases from J, with 11 bases between. Germline V gene sequence: CDR1 WNHNN, CDR2 SYGVQD (reference sequence). The CDR3 has 14 amino acids. The CDR3 sequence is CASSPGGNTDTQYF. DNA for the CDR3: TGCGCCAGCAGTCCGGGGGGCAACACAGATACGCAGTATTTT.

The chain links TRBV6-4 to TRBJ2-3, with TRBD2 matching 10 bases. V dropped 5 bases and J dropped 4; count of bases not matched to a gene: 3. The CDR3 sequence is 14 residues long. The germline V gene has CDR1 MRHNA and CDR2 SNTAGT. The CDR3 coding sequence is TGTGCCAGCAGTAAGGGACTAGCGCCAGATACGCAGTATTTT. Protein: CASSKGLAPDTQYF.

This chain joins TRBV5-1 and TRBJ1-3; perhaps TRBD1 as D (6 bases). Trimming took 4 bases from V and 0 from J, leaving 17 bases between them. Germline values: CDR1 SGHRS, CDR2 YFSETQ. This CDR3 is 17 amino acids long. CDR3 region: CASSPEPLGGSGNTIYF. As DNA, the CDR3 is TGCGCCAGCAGCCCGGAACCATTAGGGGGCTCTGGAAACACCATATATTTT.

J is TRBJ1-2 and V is TRBV28, with 8 bases identical to TRBD1. The J segment lost 4 bases and the V segment lost 8 bases, leaving 9 bases of the junction unmatched. This CDR3 is 14 amino acids long. Germline V gene sequence: CDR1 MDHEN, CDR2 SYDVKM. The CDR3 reads CASPPPGGAYGYTF. As DNA, the CDR3 is TGTGCCAGCCCCCCCCCAGGGGGCGCCTATGGCTACACCTTC.

The rearrangement uses TRBV5-4 and TRBJ1-1; D not certain. V was shortened by 1 base and J by 0 bases, with 7 bases between the two germline ends. This CDR3 contains 14 residues. The germline V gene encodes CDR1 SGHNT and CDR2 YYREEE (reference sequence). CDR3 in DNA: TGTGCCAGCAGCTTGACACGGATGAACACTGAAGCTTTCTTT. As protein: CASSLTRMNTEAFF.

The V and J genes are TRBV7-9 and TRBJ2-5; the D gene is possibly TRBD2 (5 bases). V was trimmed by 1 base and J by 4 bases, leaving 16 bases between them. This CDR3 comprises 16 residues. Germline loops: CDR1 SEHNR, CDR2 FQNEAQ (reference sequence). The CDR3 DNA follows: TGTGCCAGCAGCTTAGATGGGAGTTGGTACCGAGAGACCCAGTACTTC. It specifies CASSLDGSWYRETQYF.

The CDR3: CAWSLTVFNEKLFF. The CDR3 DNA is TGTGCCTGGAGCCTGACAGTTTTTAATGAAAAACTGTTTTTT. This chain links TRBV30 with TRBJ1-4; D perhaps matches TRBD1 (5 bases). This CDR3 comprises 14 residues. CDR1 is GTSNPN, CDR2 SVGIG, per germline (reference sequence). V shed 3 bases and J shed 4 bases, with 12 bases lying between them.

V is TRBV19 and J is TRBJ2-3; tentatively, D is TRBD2 (5 bases). The CDR3 consists of 14 residues. The V end was cut by 7 bases, the J end by 4 bases, with 15 bases between. The germline CDR1 and CDR2 sequences are LNHDA and SQIVND (reference sequence). The CDR3 loop reads CASTRYGDADTQYF. For the CDR3, the DNA is TGTGCCAGTACTAGGTACGGGGATGCAGATACGCAGTATTTT.

This clone was found a few times. The chain recombines TRBV4-1 with TRBJ1-2; 8 bases align to TRBD1. J was trimmed by 5 bases and V by 0 bases; bases with no gene match: 5. Germline V gene lookup returns CDR1 MGHRA and CDR2 YSYEKL. The CDR3 is 15 residues long. Here the CDR3 reads CASSQDQGARYGYTF. CDR3 nucleotides: TGCGCCAGCAGCCAAGATCAGGGGGCGCGGTATGGCTACACCTTC.

J is TRBJ1-2 and V is TRBV2, with D tentatively TRBD1 (5 bases). Germline V lookup: CDR1 SNHLY, CDR2 FYNNEI. Trimming took 2 bases from V and 6 from J, leaving 19 bases between them. The CDR3 runs 16 residues. CDR3 bases: TGTGCCAGCAGTGAACAGCTGGTCTGGGGGAAGGATGGCTACACCTTC. This encodes CASSEQLVWGKDGYTF.

The chain couples TRBV5-5 to TRBJ2-1, with D tentatively TRBD1 (6 bases). CDR3 length: 16 amino acids. The V end was cut by 2 bases, the J end by 0 bases, with 12 bases between. The germline CDR1 and CDR2 sequences are SGHKS and YYEKEE (reference sequence). CDR3 coding DNA: TGTGCCAGCAGCTTCCTGGACAGTAGCTCCTACAATGAGCAGTTCTTC. Amino acid sequence: CASSFLDSSSYNEQFF.

The chain uses TRBV2 and TRBJ1-4; 7 nucleotides align to TRBD1. The CDR3 loop spans 12 amino acids. Trimming took 8 bases from V and 10 from J; bases not matched to a gene: 7. The V gene's germline CDR1 is SNHLY and CDR2 FYNNEI. CDR3 sequence (DNA): TGTGCCAGCGGATTGTACAGGGGAAAACTGTTTTTT. As protein: CASGLYRGKLFF.

This clone has a single count. The chain links TRBV28 to TRBJ2-2; D may be TRBD1 (5 bases). The CDR3 runs to 14 residues. Germline CDR1 is MDHEN and CDR2 is SYDVKM. Trimming took 7 bases from V and 3 from J, leaving 12 bases between them. The CDR3 protein is CASKPRAYTGELFF. For the CDR3, the DNA is TGTGCCAGCAAGCCCAGGGCCTACACCGGGGAGCTGTTTTTT.

This rearrangement joins TRBV28 to TRBJ1-3; weak D call: TRBD1 (5 bases). The CDR3 runs to 14 residues. With 6 bases removed from V and 0 bases from J, the gap between germline ends came to 9 bases. The germline V gene has CDR1 MDHEN and CDR2 SYDVKM. CDR3: CASRAGHSGNTIYF. For the CDR3, the DNA is TGTGCCAGCAGGGCAGGGCACTCTGGAAACACCATATATTTT.

V gene TRBV4-2 combines with J gene TRBJ2-1; TRBD2 aligns across 9 bases. The CDR3 totals 16 residues. After removal of 0 bases from V and 4 bases from J, the junction contained 4 bases not matched to a gene. Germline assignment: CDR1 LGHNA and CDR2 YNFKEQ. CDR3 sequence (DNA): TGTGCCAGCAGCCAAGAGCCCAGCGGGGGGTACAATGAGCAGTTCTTC. Translated: CASSQEPSGGYNEQFF.

This sequence joins TRBV27 and TRBJ1-4; 9 bases fit TRBD1. Per the germline V gene, CDR1 is MNHEY and CDR2 is SMNVEV (reference sequence). There are 14 residues in the CDR3. V shed 5 bases and J 10 bases; nucleotides not matched to a gene: 8. The CDR3 reads CASSTRQGDGKLFF. The CDR3 DNA sequence: TGTGCCAGCAGTACCCGACAGGGGGATGGAAAACTGTTTTTT.